The 16 T cell receptor beta chains presented below share a single source sample, sequenced in a study of beta chain features in type 1 diabetes. Investigators reverse transcribed all isolated RNA, so they sequenced expressed TCRB transcripts. The method was immunoSEQ multiplex PCR; TCRdb's version includes in-frame clones alone and lacks a portion of them. The sample has around 400,000 clones; around 16% are singletons. The sequencing input was naive CD4+ T cells from blood. These receptors all come from a woman younger than 30 in good health.

The table lists this clone with a few counts. This chain joins TRBV7-9 and TRBJ1-2; D is perhaps TRBD1 (5 bases). Germline-derived CDR1 and CDR2 are SEHNR and FQNEAQ (reference sequence). V lost 6 bases and J lost 4, with 18 bases in between. The CDR3 sequence is 15 residues long. The CDR3 nucleotides are TGTGCCAGCAGTTCCTACCCGCCAGGGATCTATGGCTACACCTTC. It encodes CASSSYPPGIYGYTF. Filled out from reference TRBV7-9 and TRBJ1-2, the complete variable domain reads DTGVSQNPRHKITKRGQNVTFRCDPISEHNRLYWYRQTLGQGPEFLTYFQNEAQLEKSRLLSDRFSAERPKGSFSTLEIQRTEQGDSAMYLCASSSYPPGIYGYTFGSGTRLTVV.

The V call is TRBV6-6, the J call TRBJ2-5; 8 nucleotides agree with TRBD1. Germline V gene sequence: CDR1 MNHNY, CDR2 SVGAGI (reference sequence). This CDR3 contains 13 residues. Trimming at V came to 5 bases and at J to 5 bases, leaving 4 bases not matched to a gene. This CDR3 reads CASSRQGSETQYF. CDR3 bases: TGTGCCAGCAGTCGACAGGGGTCGGAGACCCAGTACTTC.

In its sample, this clone was seen a few times. The chain uses TRBV28 and TRBJ2-7; 7 nucleotides agree with TRBD1. This CDR3 has 15 residues. Trimming cost V 5 bases and J 2 bases; bases outside gene matches: 9. Germline V CDR1 and CDR2: MDHEN, SYDVKM. In DNA, the CDR3 is TGTGCCAGCAGTCCCCCGGGACAGTTCACCTACGAGCAGTACTTC. This translates into CASSPPGQFTYEQYF.

V and J are TRBV5-1 and TRBJ2-1; 11 bases fit TRBD2. Per the germline V gene, CDR1 is SGHRS and CDR2 is YFSETQ. Losses at the gene ends were 6 bases for V and 2 bases for J; bases not matched to a gene: 4. The CDR3 spans 15 residues. DNA of the CDR3: TGCGCCAGCACCCCGACTAGCGGGACCTACAATGAGCAGTTCTTC. Translation: CASTPTSGTYNEQFF.

CDR3 sequence: CASSHPLGRAGDTQYF. CDR3 nucleotides: TGTGCCAGCAGCCACCCCCTCGGGAGGGCCGGGGATACGCAGTATTTT. This chain links TRBV5-4 with TRBJ2-3; 8 bases line up with TRBD2. Germline trimming cut 4 bases from V and 6 bases from J; bases unmatched to any gene: 13. The CDR3 totals 16 residues. The germline V gene has CDR1 SGHNT and CDR2 YYREEE (reference sequence).

V is TRBV28 and J is TRBJ2-7; 11 nucleotides match TRBD2. V was clipped by 6 bases and J by 0 bases; unmatched bases: 7. Germline CDR1 reads MDHEN; CDR2 reads SYDVKM. The CDR3 contains 16 residues. The CDR3 nucleotides are TGTGCCAGCAGCCAAACTAGCGGGGGAAGCTCCTACGAGCAGTACTTC. Its protein is CASSQTSGGSSYEQYF.

The CDR3 sequence is CASSRRDRTGELFF. The CDR3 coding sequence is TGCGCCAGCAGCCGGCGGGACCGGACCGGGGAGCTGTTTTTT. The genes are TRBV4-3 and TRBJ2-2, with a weak D call TRBD2 (6 bases). V dropped 4 bases and J dropped 5 bases, with 11 bases sitting between them. This CDR3 region has 14 residues. CDR1 and CDR2 (germline): LGHNA, YSLEER.

The V gene is TRBV7-9, the J gene TRBJ2-7; TRBD2 might be the D (6 bases). The ends were cut back, 4 bases at V and 0 bases at J, with 16 bases in the middle. The CDR3 consists of 16 residues. Germline CDR1 reads SEHNR; CDR2 reads FQNEAQ (reference sequence). The CDR3 sequence is CASSSRGGAGSYEQYF. The CDR3 coding sequence is TGTGCCAGCAGCTCACGGGGCGGGGCCGGCTCCTACGAGCAGTACTTC.

This clone was counted a few times. The chain combines TRBV29-1 with TRBJ1-1; no clear D. The CDR3 contains 13 residues. V was shortened by 5 bases and J by 5 bases, with 15 bases between the two germline ends. CDR1 is SQVTM and CDR2 is ANQGSEA in the germline V gene. The CDR3 protein is CSVTSRITTEAFF. The CDR3 coding sequence is TGCAGCGTTACTTCCAGGATTACTACTGAAGCTTTCTTT.

V usage is TRBV30 and J usage is TRBJ1-2; TRBD1 matches at 12 bases. The J segment lost 7 bases and the V segment lost 6 bases, leaving 6 bases of the junction unmatched. This CDR3 contains 13 residues. CDR1 is GTSNPN and CDR2 is SVGIG in the germline V gene (reference sequence). The CDR3: CACGDRGRGGYTF. The CDR3, as DNA: TGTGCCTGCGGGGACAGGGGGCGTGGTGGCTACACCTTC. Supplemented by reference TRBV30 and TRBJ1-2, the full variable domain reads SQTIHQWPATLVQPVGSPLSLECTVEGTSNPNLYWYRQAAGRGLQLLFYSVGIGQISSEVPQNLSASRPQDRQFILSSKKLLLSDSGFYLCACGDRGRGGYTFGSGTRLTVV.

In its sample, this clone was seen a few times. The chain employs TRBV15 and TRBJ1-5; D remains unclear. CDR1 and CDR2 (germline): LNHNV, YYDKDF (reference sequence). Trimming removed 0 bases at V and 2 bases at J, with 14 bases between. This CDR3 region has 17 residues. In DNA form, the CDR3 reads TGTGCCACCAGCAGAGAGGGGATACCGAGGGGCAATCAGCCCCAGCATTTT. Protein sequence: CATSREGIPRGNQPQHF.

The J gene is TRBJ2-6, the V gene TRBV18, with 8 bases lining up with TRBD1. V was pared by 3 bases and J by 0 bases, with 10 bases of the junction left unmatched. This CDR3 region has 19 residues. Germline V lookup: CDR1 KGHSH, CDR2 LQKENI. The chain's CDR3 is CASSPGLGQDLSGANVLTF. DNA for the CDR3: TGTGCCAGCTCACCGGGCCTGGGACAGGACCTCTCTGGGGCCAACGTCCTGACTTTC.

This clone has only a few counts. The V and J genes are TRBV28 and TRBJ1-2, with a tentative D call TRBD1 (6 bases). V lost 5 bases and J 7 bases, leaving 14 bases between the germline ends. Germline CDR1 is MDHEN and CDR2 is SYDVKM. This CDR3 contains 13 residues. The CDR3 bases are TGTGCCAGCAGTCCGATTACAGGGTTTGGCTACACCTTC. Amino acids: CASSPITGFGYTF.

This clone was picked up a small number of times. The chain links TRBV7-2 to TRBJ1-4; 7 bases map to TRBD1. V lost 5 bases and J lost 0; bases outside the gene matches: 6. The CDR3 sequence is 16 residues long. Germline V gives CDR1 SGHTA, CDR2 FQGNSA. CDR3 loop: CASSIGTAATNEKLFF. For the CDR3, the DNA is TGTGCCAGCAGCATAGGGACAGCAGCAACTAATGAAAAACTGTTTTTT.

This chain links TRBV18 with TRBJ2-3, with 11 bases aligning to TRBD2. The V gene end was trimmed by 6 bases and the J gene end by 1 base; junction bases not matched to a gene: 6. The CDR3 consists of 16 residues. Germline-derived CDR1 and CDR2 are KGHSH and LQKENI. The CDR3 reads CASSELAGVGTDTQYF. The CDR3 DNA follows: TGTGCCAGCTCCGAACTAGCGGGAGTCGGCACAGATACGCAGTATTTT.

The table lists this clone with a few counts. The V call is TRBV7-9, the J call TRBJ1-1; D remains ambiguous. The V end was cut by 1 base, the J end by 2 bases, with 8 bases between. The CDR3 consists of 14 residues. Germline CDR1 reads SEHNR; CDR2 reads FQNEAQ (reference sequence). CDR3 bases: TGTGCCAGCAGCTTAGTGCGGGGAAACACTGAAGCTTTCTTT. Translating gives CASSLVRGNTEAFF.